These 27 T cell receptor beta chains came from one sample sequenced in a study of blood T cell repertoires in COVID-19. Method: immunoSEQ multiplex PCR; TCRdb's copy keeps in-frame clones and lacks some. The profile covers roughly 260,000 clones, with 88% appearing a single time and approximately 4% taken by the ten largest. Sequenced: peripheral blood. These TCRs come from a man aged 55 to 70 who had recovered from COVID-19.

V is TRBV5-1 and J is TRBJ2-7; 14 nucleotides match TRBD2. This CDR3 spans 18 amino acids. CDR1 is SGHRS and CDR2 is YFSETQ in the germline V gene. The V and J ends lost 2 bases and 0 bases, in that order; junction bases with no gene match: 7. CDR3 bases: TGCGCCAGCAGCTTAGGACTAGCGGGGGGCCCGAGCTCCTACGAGCAGTACTTC. Translating it yields CASSLGLAGGPSSYEQYF.

The J gene is TRBJ2-5, the V gene TRBV12-5, with TRBD2 as a possible D gene (5 bases). Germline loops: CDR1 LGHNT, CDR2 FRNRAP. The germline V and J ends were trimmed by 2 bases and 0 bases, with 16 bases remaining between them. CDR3 size: 17 residues. The CDR3 is CASGLPPPGKYQETQYF. DNA for the CDR3: TGTGCTAGTGGTTTGCCTCCCCCGGGAAAGTACCAAGAGACCCAGTACTTC. The variable domain in full, with the rest retrieved from reference TRBV12-5 and TRBJ2-5, is DARVTQTPRHKVTEMGQEVTMRCQPILGHNTVFWYRQTMMQGLELLAYFRNRAPLDDSGMPKDRFSAEMPDATLATLKIQPSEPRDSAVYFCASGLPPPGKYQETQYFGPGTRLLVL.

This sequence joins TRBV5-1 and TRBJ2-1, with D unclear. From germline, CDR1 is SGHRS and CDR2 YFSETQ. CDR3 length equals 13 residues. Between the trimmed V and J ends, which lost 0 bases and 4 bases, there was a span of 5 bases. This chain's CDR3 is CASSLVYYNEQFF. As DNA, the CDR3 is TGCGCCAGCAGCTTGGTGTATTACAATGAGCAGTTCTTC. Supplemented by reference TRBV5-1 and TRBJ2-1, the full variable domain reads KAGVTQTPRYLIKTRGQQVTLSCSPISGHRSVSWYQQTPGQGLQFLFEYFSETQRNKGNFPGRFSGRQFSNSRSEMNVSTLELGDSALYLCASSLVYYNEQFFGPGTRLTVL.

This clone came up once. This chain connects TRBV3-1 (or the pseudogene TRBV3-2) to TRBJ2-7; TRBD2 agrees at 8 bases. CDR1 is LGHDT, CDR2 YNNKEL, per germline (reference sequence). This CDR3 is 20 amino acids long. Unmatched junction bases numbered 18, after V lost 0 bases and J lost 2 bases. The DNA of the CDR3 is TGTGCCAGCAGCCAAGATTACCCCGGGGGGGCTCTACCAACCACCTACGAGCAGTACTTC. It translates to CASSQDYPGGALPTTYEQYF.

This sequence joins TRBV5-1 and TRBJ2-2, with 8 bases that match TRBD2. The length of the CDR3 is 15 residues. From germline, CDR1 is SGHRS and CDR2 YFSETQ. J lost 3 bases, V lost 5 bases, and 6 bases had no gene match. CDR3 protein: CASRGAGDYTGELFF. DNA for the CDR3: TGCGCCAGCAGGGGAGCGGGGGACTACACCGGGGAGCTGTTTTTT. Variable domain in full (rest from reference TRBV5-1 and TRBJ2-2): KAGVTQTPRYLIKTRGQQVTLSCSPISGHRSVSWYQQTPGQGLQFLFEYFSETQRNKGNFPGRFSGRQFSNSRSEMNVSTLELGDSALYLCASRGAGDYTGELFFGEGSRLTVL.

The chain uses TRBV21-1 and TRBJ2-3; the tabulated D call, TRBD2, remains unverified against the DNA. TRBV21-1 is a recognized pseudogene. The CDR3 runs 15 residues. The CDR3 nucleotides read TGTGCCAGCAGCAGCGGGGGGGCCTACACAGATACGCAGTATTTT. The encoded protein is CASSSGGAYTDTQYF.

V gene TRBV27 combines with J gene TRBJ2-7; D is possibly TRBD1 (5 bases). Trimming stripped 5 bases from V and 6 bases from J, with 8 bases between. This CDR3 is built from 11 residues. Per the germline V gene, CDR1 is MNHEY and CDR2 is SMNVEV (reference sequence). The CDR3 reads CASSHQGEQYF. The CDR3 nucleotides are TGTGCCAGCAGTCATCAGGGCGAGCAGTACTTC.

This chain connects TRBV2 to TRBJ1-5; tentative D call: TRBD1 (5 bases). CDR1 and CDR2 (germline): SNHLY, FYNNEI. The germline V and J ends were trimmed by 2 bases and 9 bases, with 14 bases remaining between them. CDR3 length: 14 residues. In DNA, the CDR3 is TGTGCCAGCAGTGAACGCGGGGGACGCACGCCCCAGCATTTT. Translated, it gives CASSERGGRTPQHF.

This sequence joins TRBV2 and TRBJ1-2; TRBD1 agrees at 10 bases. The CDR3 sequence is 13 residues long. J gave up 5 bases and V 8 bases, and 5 bases lay outside the gene matches. Germline assignment: CDR1 SNHLY and CDR2 FYNNEI. The CDR3 DNA reads as TGTGCCAGCGGGACAGGGGTGGGGTATGGCTACACCTTC. Protein: CASGTGVGYGYTF.

The J gene is TRBJ2-3, the V gene TRBV6-4, with D uncertain. This CDR3 comprises 15 residues. Looked up from germline, CDR1 is MRHNA and CDR2 is SNTAGT. The V end was cut by 3 bases, the J end by 0 bases, with 10 bases between. CDR3 residues: CASSESLESTDTQYF. DNA for the CDR3: TGTGCCAGCAGTGAAAGCCTTGAGAGCACAGATACGCAGTATTTT.

This clone was seen a single time. The chain recombines TRBV3-1 (or the pseudogene TRBV3-2) with TRBJ2-7; 13 bases are shared with TRBD2. This CDR3 is 15 amino acids long. Unmatched junction bases numbered 4, after V lost 4 bases and J lost 4 bases. Germline lookup yields CDR1 LGHDT and CDR2 YNNKEL (reference sequence). This CDR3 reads CASSLLAGGLYEQYF. The CDR3 DNA sequence: TGTGCCAGCAGCCTACTAGCGGGGGGGCTTTACGAGCAGTACTTC.

The chain links TRBV2 to TRBJ1-2, with a possible D match to TRBD1 (6 bases). This CDR3 contains 12 residues. V gave up 6 bases and J gave up 6 bases, with 11 bases separating them. CDR1 and CDR2 (germline): SNHLY, FYNNEI. The DNA for the CDR3 is TGTGCCAGCAGAGGGGACATTAATGGCTACACCTTC. This gives the protein CASRGDINGYTF.

V is TRBV15 and J is TRBJ1-4, with D perhaps matching TRBD1 (5 bases). CDR1 and CDR2 from the germline V gene are LNHNV and YYDKDF (reference sequence). Trimming took off 2 bases at V and 5 bases at J, with 15 bases between the two ends. CDR3 length: 16 amino acids. CDR3 DNA sequence: TGTGCCACCAGCAGACTCCCAGGGATGGGGAATGAAAAACTGTTTTTT. Its translation is CATSRLPGMGNEKLFF.

The J gene is TRBJ2-6, the V gene TRBV2; D is unclear. The germline V gene has CDR1 SNHLY and CDR2 FYNNEI. V lost 4 bases, J lost 1 base, and 2 bases lay in between. This CDR3 is built from 13 residues. For the CDR3, the DNA is TGTGCCAGCAGTGTATCTGGGGCCAACGTCCTGACTTTC. Its protein product is CASSVSGANVLTF. Based on the CDR3 plus reference TRBV2 and TRBJ2-6, the full variable domain is EPEVTQTPSHQVTQMGQEVILRCVPISNHLYFYWYRQILGQKVEFLVSFYNNEISEKSEIFDDQFSVERPDGSNFTLKIRSTKLEDSAMYFCASSVSGANVLTFGAGSRLTVL.

The V and J genes are TRBV9 and TRBJ2-6; no firm D call. Looked up from germline, CDR1 is SGDLS and CDR2 is YYNGEE. V was trimmed by 3 bases and J by 3 bases, leaving 7 bases between them. The CDR3 is made up of 14 amino acids. The CDR3 DNA follows: TGTGCCAGCAGCGCTCTTAGTGGGGCCAACGTCCTGACTTTC. Translation: CASSALSGANVLTF.

This clone showed up just a few times. This chain joins TRBV6-5 and TRBJ1-1; D is possibly TRBD1 (6 bases). V was clipped by 2 bases and J by 4 bases, with 11 bases between them. Germline V gene sequence: CDR1 MNHEY, CDR2 SVGAGI. This CDR3 has 14 residues. The CDR3 reads CASSYAPQGTEAFF. The CDR3 bases are TGTGCCAGCAGTTACGCCCCACAGGGCACTGAAGCTTTCTTT.

The chain carries TRBV6-2 or TRBV6-3 and TRBJ2-4, with 8 nucleotides matching TRBD2. The CDR3 runs 15 residues. Germline trimming cut 5 bases from V and 3 bases from J; bases unmatched to any gene: 6. Germline CDR1 MNHEY, CDR2 SVGEGT. The CDR3 DNA is TGTGCCAGCAGTCTCCCCAGCGGGGGCAAAAACATTCAGTACTTC. Protein: CASSLPSGGKNIQYF.

The chain couples TRBV10-3 to TRBJ2-1; 14 bases are shared with TRBD2. Germline assignment: CDR1 ENHRY and CDR2 SYGVKD. The V and J ends lost 3 bases and 4 bases, in that order; junction bases with no gene match: 2. CDR3 length: 16 residues. CDR3 nucleotides: TGTGCCATCAGTGAAGGGACTAGCGGGAGATACAATGAGCAGTTCTTC. As protein: CAISEGTSGRYNEQFF.

The rearrangement joins TRBV6-1 to TRBJ1-2; D unresolved. V was shortened by 2 bases and J by 4 bases, with 11 bases between the two germline ends. Germline V gene lookup returns CDR1 MNHNS and CDR2 SASEGT. CDR3 length: 14 amino acids. CDR3 in DNA: TGTGCCAGCAGTGAATACAGTATACCCTATGGCTACACCTTC. Protein sequence: CASSEYSIPYGYTF.

The chain couples TRBV7-6 to TRBJ1-6; D is perhaps TRBD1 (6 bases). Trimming left V 5 bases short and J 3 bases short, with 11 bases between. The germline CDR1 and CDR2 sequences are SGHVS and FNYEAQ. This CDR3 spans 15 amino acids. The CDR3 DNA follows: TGTGCCAGCAGCGTAAACAGGGACTATAATTCACCCCTCCACTTT. Encoded protein: CASSVNRDYNSPLHF.

This clone appeared once. The junction differs from germline at one of its ends, possibly a read error. The J gene is TRBJ1-1, the V gene TRBV12-3 or TRBV12-4; D is ambiguous. The CDR3 length is 12 residues. The CDR3 sequence is CASSLPNIEAFF. The CDR3 DNA sequence: TGTGCCAGCAGTTTACCCAACATTGAAGCTTTCTTT.

The J gene is TRBJ1-3, the V gene TRBV18, with D perhaps TRBD1 (6 bases). This CDR3 is 14 amino acids long. CDR1 is KGHSH, CDR2 LQKENI, per germline. Trimming took 4 bases from V and 1 from J, leaving 8 bases between them. The CDR3 here is CASSQTGSGNTIYF. The CDR3 DNA is TGTGCCAGCTCACAAACAGGGTCTGGAAACACCATATATTTT.

V and J are TRBV4-1 and TRBJ1-2; 8 bases line up with TRBD1. The CDR3 contains 15 residues. Germline V gene sequence: CDR1 MGHRA, CDR2 YSYEKL. V lost 3 bases, J lost 4 bases, and 7 bases stayed unmatched. The CDR3 sequence is CASSHPPGGSYGYTF. The CDR3 DNA sequence: TGCGCCAGCAGCCACCCTCCAGGGGGCAGCTATGGCTACACCTTC.

The rearrangement links TRBV11-2 to TRBJ1-1, with D possibly TRBD1 on 6 matching bases. The CDR3 has 17 amino acids. The germline V and J ends were trimmed by 5 bases and 4 bases, with 23 bases remaining between them. Germline CDR1 is SGHAT and CDR2 is FQNNGV. CDR3 in amino acids: CASSRMKGWLGGTEAFF. CDR3 bases: TGTGCCAGCAGCCGCATGAAGGGATGGTTAGGGGGCACTGAAGCTTTCTTT. Full variable domain (missing parts from reference TRBV11-2 and TRBJ1-1): EAGVAQSPRYKIIEKRQSVAFWCNPISGHATLYWYQQILGQGPKLLIQFQNNGVVDDSQLPKDRFSAERLKGVDSTLKIQPAKLEDSAVYLCASSRMKGWLGGTEAFFGQGTRLTVV.

This sequence joins TRBV4-2 and TRBJ2-5; TRBD2 matches at 8 bases. Germline CDR1 and CDR2: LGHNA and YNFKEQ. J lost 2 bases, V lost 3 bases, and 11 bases had no gene match. This CDR3 region has 17 residues. The CDR3: CASSQRVLAGEQETQYF. CDR3 bases: TGTGCCAGCAGCCAGAGAGTTCTAGCGGGCGAACAAGAGACCCAGTACTTC.

The chain combines TRBV13 with TRBJ1-6; 10 positions agree with TRBD1. V was pared by 0 bases and J by 12 bases, with 5 bases of the junction left unmatched. This CDR3 has 15 amino acids. From germline, CDR1 is PRHDT and CDR2 FYEKMQ (reference sequence). The CDR3 nucleotides read TGTGCCAGCAGCTTAGGGCCTGGACAGGGGGGACCCCTCCACTTT. As protein: CASSLGPGQGGPLHF.

This clone was recorded a few times. This chain links TRBV19 with TRBJ2-1; 11 nucleotides align to TRBD1. The CDR3 is 14 amino acids. Germline CDR1 reads LNHDA; CDR2 reads SQIVND (reference sequence). V lost 6 bases, J lost 7 bases, and 5 bases stayed unmatched. This CDR3 reads CASRQWDRGNEQFF. The CDR3 nucleotides read TGTGCCAGTAGGCAGTGGGACAGGGGGAATGAGCAGTTCTTC.